This note documents a single T cell receptor (beta chain) sequence. Antigen specificity is unknown. Bulk TCR libraries were made with methods that had been previously described and with listed TCR primers. TCRdb passed the PCR reads through MiXCR, listing each CDR3 protein once. The repertoire holds over 85,000 distinct CDR3 sequences, with 30% to 35% as singletons. The entry originates in a study of molecular identifiers for immune sequencing clone quantification. Turning to the study itself: With replicates, the RNA of about 21,000 or 97,000 naive CD8 cells was split five ways and four were sequenced.

Sorting was used to obtain naive CD8 T cells (CD8+CD4-CCR7+CD45RA+). Broader study findings: Clones carrying above 20 RNA copies accounted for over 99% of effector molecules, under 1% in naive cells.

The TCR was taken from a human donor in good health. Some libraries in this study had Jurkat cell RNA spiked in. The sequenced sample was naive CD8+ T cells from blood, with Jurkat cell RNA spiked in. Subset specified: FACS-sorted CD8+CD4-CCR7+CD45RA+ naive T cells.

The CDR3 reads CASKQGNQPQHF. The CDR3 DNA reads TGCGCCAGCAAACAGGGCAATCAGCCCCAGCATTTT. The V call is TRBV10-2, the J call TRBJ1-5; D possibly corresponds to TRBD1 (5 bases). The CDR3 is 12 amino acids. V was pared by 7 bases and J by 2 bases, with 6 bases between. Per germline, CDR1 WSHSY and CDR2 SAAADI.